The 27 T cell receptor beta chains listed next were all sequenced from one sample in a study of blood T cell repertoires in COVID-19. Assay used: immunoSEQ multiplex PCR; TCRdb lists only in-frame clones, some missing. The data show about 48,000 clones, approximately 80% seen once. The sample comprised peripheral blood. Every receptor here comes from a human donor with active or convalescent COVID-19. The donor label of this sample is uncertain.

CDR3 sequence reads: CAITPDRVHSPLHF. Here the CDR3 DNA reads TGCGCCATTACTCCGGACAGGGTTCATTCACCCCTCCACTTT. The V call is TRBV10-2, the J call TRBJ1-6; 8 positions match TRBD1. Germline V gene data show CDR1 as WSHSY and CDR2 as SAAADI. The CDR3 spans 14 residues. J was trimmed by 8 bases and V by 10 bases; bases with no gene match: 10.

The chain carries TRBV6-5 and TRBJ1-6; 8 nucleotides agree with TRBD1. V was pared by 5 bases and J by 9 bases, with 9 bases of the junction left unmatched. This CDR3 contains 15 residues. Germline V gene sequence: CDR1 MNHEY, CDR2 SVGAGI. The CDR3 loop reads CASSQSGQVVSPLHF. The CDR3 DNA is TGTGCCAGCAGTCAATCGGGACAGGTAGTTTCACCCCTCCACTTT.

This clone was counted once. The rearrangement uses TRBV27 and TRBJ1-1, with D tentatively TRBD1 (5 bases). V dropped 6 bases and J dropped 4 bases, with 9 bases sitting between them. Germline CDR1 reads MNHEY; CDR2 reads SMNVEV (reference sequence). The CDR3 runs to 12 residues. The CDR3 nucleotides are TGTGCCAGCAGGGGGCCCGGCACTGAAGCTTTCTTT. It is translated as CASRGPGTEAFF.

The gene calls are TRBV6-5 and TRBJ2-7; tentative D call: TRBD2 (6 bases). Per germline, CDR1 MNHEY and CDR2 SVGAGI. The CDR3 runs to 14 residues. V was pared by 5 bases and J by 2 bases, with 13 bases between. CDR3: CASSPGTSTYEQYF. CDR3 DNA sequence: TGTGCCAGCAGTCCCGGGACTTCTACCTACGAGCAGTACTTC.

V and J are TRBV7-3 and TRBJ2-5; TRBD2 is a possible D gene (6 bases). Germline CDR1 is SGHTA and CDR2 is FQGTGA. CDR3 length equals 14 residues. V gave up 4 bases and J gave up 4 bases, with 13 bases separating them. CDR3 sequence (DNA): TGTGCCAGCAGCTACTTCGGGAGCGGAGAGACCCAGTACTTC. This encodes CASSYFGSGETQYF.

J is TRBJ2-3 and V is TRBV19, with 7 bases fitting TRBD2. The germline CDR1 and CDR2 sequences are LNHDA and SQIVND (reference sequence). The ends lost 6 bases at V and 2 bases at J; junction bases unmatched: 2. The CDR3 length is 13 residues. The CDR3 spells CASRKRDTDTQYF. CDR3 bases: TGTGCCAGTAGAAAGCGGGACACAGATACGCAGTATTTT.

V and J are TRBV28 and TRBJ1-2; 7 bases are a match to TRBD1. The CDR3 contains 14 residues. The J segment lost 3 bases and the V segment lost 5 bases, leaving 6 bases of the junction unmatched. Germline CDR1 MDHEN, CDR2 SYDVKM. CDR3 amino acids: CASSVLGTDYGYTF. The CDR3 DNA follows: TGTGCCAGCAGTGTCCTTGGGACAGACTATGGCTACACCTTC.

The V call is TRBV5-4, the J call TRBJ1-2; D call uncertain. Trimming removed 0 bases from V and 4 bases from J, with 10 bases in between. CDR1 is SGHNT, CDR2 YYREEE, per germline (reference sequence). The CDR3 runs to 14 residues. The CDR3 loop reads CASSLALHSYGYTF. CDR3 bases: TGTGCCAGCAGCTTGGCCTTACACAGCTATGGCTACACCTTC.

The rearrangement links TRBV29-1 to TRBJ1-2, with 8 bases aligning to TRBD1. With 7 bases clipped from V and 6 bases from J, the junction kept 7 bases outside the gene matches. The CDR3 sequence is 12 residues long. The germline V gene has CDR1 SQVTM and CDR2 ANQGSEA. The CDR3 protein is CSADDRGNGYTF. CDR3 nucleotide sequence: TGCAGCGCCGACGACAGGGGAAATGGCTACACCTTC.

The V call is TRBV7-2, the J call TRBJ2-5; 7 nucleotides agree with TRBD1. This CDR3 spans 15 amino acids. Germline V lookup: CDR1 SGHTA, CDR2 FQGNSA. J gave up 2 bases and V 1 base, and 4 bases lay outside the gene matches. CDR3 in amino acids: CASSLGARGQETQYF. CDR3 nucleotide sequence: TGTGCCAGCAGCTTAGGGGCCAGGGGGCAAGAGACCCAGTACTTC.

This chain connects TRBV2 to TRBJ1-4; 7 bases line up with TRBD1. The V segment lost 4 bases and the J segment 8 bases; nucleotides outside the gene matches: 10. CDR1 is SNHLY and CDR2 is FYNNEI in the germline V gene. The CDR3 is 15 amino acids. The CDR3 region is CASSVLGGVGEKLFF. The DNA for the CDR3 is TGTGCCAGCAGTGTTCTAGGGGGCGTGGGCGAAAAACTGTTTTTT.

This clone was seen a handful of times. V is TRBV12-5 and J is TRBJ2-2, with TRBD1 as a possible D gene (6 bases). V was trimmed by 2 bases and J by 5 bases, leaving 12 bases between them. The CDR3 spans 15 residues. CDR1 is LGHNT, CDR2 FRNRAP, per germline. CDR3 sequence (DNA): TGTGCTAGTGGTTTGTGGCAGGGGACGACCGGGGAGCTGTTTTTT. Translating it yields CASGLWQGTTGELFF.

This clone was observed a few times. The chain has TRBV9 and TRBJ2-2; D possibly corresponds to TRBD1 (5 bases). V was trimmed by 0 bases and J by 4 bases, leaving 10 bases between them. Germline V gene data show CDR1 as SGDLS and CDR2 as YYNGEE. The CDR3 has 15 residues. As DNA, the CDR3 is TGTGCCAGCAGCGTAGGCAGGGTTAGCACCGGGGAGCTGTTTTTT. Protein: CASSVGRVSTGELFF.

V gene TRBV9 combines with J gene TRBJ2-7; D unresolved. The germline V gene encodes CDR1 SGDLS and CDR2 YYNGEE. V shed 3 bases and J shed 7 bases, with 17 bases lying between them. This CDR3 is 14 amino acids long. This CDR3 is CASSAARGLGEQYF. DNA for the CDR3: TGTGCCAGCAGCGCCGCACGAGGCCTCGGGGAGCAGTACTTC.

The chain employs TRBV27 and TRBJ2-1; the D gene is possibly TRBD2 (6 bases). There are 18 residues in the CDR3. Germline V lookup: CDR1 MNHEY, CDR2 SMNVEV (reference sequence). V was cut by 1 base and J by 4 bases, with 20 bases left in between. The CDR3 loop reads CASSLWLTAGRNYNEQFF. The CDR3 nucleotides read TGTGCCAGCAGTTTATGGCTGACGGCGGGGCGGAATTACAATGAGCAGTTCTTC.

V is TRBV29-1 and J is TRBJ2-3; TRBD2 is a possible D gene (6 bases). Germline-derived CDR1 and CDR2 are SQVTM and ANQGSEA. The V end was cut by 3 bases, the J end by 8 bases, with 15 bases between. The CDR3 totals 13 residues. CDR3 region: CSVDQGGGGTQYF. The CDR3 region has the DNA TGCAGCGTTGACCAGGGAGGAGGAGGTACGCAGTATTTT.

As concerns this clone: Other DNA sequences from this sample encode an identical CDR3 as well. The chain joins TRBV5-4 to TRBJ2-7; TRBD1 aligns across 7 bases. V trimming: 5 bases; J trimming: 2 bases; junction bases outside the gene matches: 4. CDR3 length: 13 residues. Germline V lookup: CDR1 SGHNT, CDR2 YYREEE (reference sequence). CDR3 nucleotide sequence: TGTGCCAGCAGTTTGCAGGGGGCCTACGAGCAGTACTTC. Protein product: CASSLQGAYEQYF.

CDR3: CASSLWQGSEKLFF. CDR3 DNA sequence: TGTGCCAGCAGCTTATGGCAGGGTAGCGAAAAACTGTTTTTT. This sequence joins TRBV7-9 and TRBJ1-4; D is possibly TRBD1 (5 bases). CDR3 length: 14 residues. Germline lookup yields CDR1 SEHNR and CDR2 FQNEAQ (reference sequence). V was clipped by 2 bases and J by 8 bases, with 12 bases between them. Complete variable domain (other parts from reference TRBV7-9 and TRBJ1-4): DTGVSQNPRHKITKRGQNVTFRCDPISEHNRLYWYRQTLGQGPEFLTYFQNEAQLEKSRLLSDRFSAERPKGSFSTLEIQRTEQGDSAMYLCASSLWQGSEKLFFGSGTQLSVL.

J is TRBJ2-2 and V is TRBV5-8, with TRBD1 matching 7 bases. Trimming took 4 bases from V and 5 from J; bases not matched to a gene: 8. Germline V gene lookup returns CDR1 SGHTS and CDR2 YDEGEE. The CDR3 length is 15 residues. The DNA of the CDR3 is TGTGCCAGCAGCCCCGACAGGGTGATTACCGGGGAGCTGTTTTTT. Protein: CASSPDRVITGELFF.

This chain uses TRBV24-1 with TRBJ2-3; possible D gene TRBD1, 5 bases. CDR3 length: 14 amino acids. Trimming cost V 2 bases and J 2 bases, with 7 bases left between them. Germline V gives CDR1 KGHDR, CDR2 SFDVKD. The CDR3 DNA follows: TGTGCCACCAGTGATTACAGGCTCACAGATACGCAGTATTTT. Translated: CATSDYRLTDTQYF.

This sequence joins TRBV11-2 and TRBJ2-1, with TRBD2 matching over 7 bases. The CDR3 spans 15 residues. The germline V gene encodes CDR1 SGHAT and CDR2 FQNNGV. V lost 6 bases and J lost 2; bases outside the gene matches: 7. The CDR3 spells CASSRGGRTYNEQFF. The CDR3, as DNA: TGTGCCAGCAGTCGAGGCGGGAGAACCTACAATGAGCAGTTCTTC.

This clone was detected a few times. The chain links TRBV28 to TRBJ1-2; D remains ambiguous. This CDR3 contains 13 residues. V was shortened by 3 bases and J by 4 bases, with 9 bases between the two germline ends. The V gene's germline CDR1 is MDHEN and CDR2 SYDVKM. The CDR3 reads CASSFAVSYGYTF. DNA of the CDR3: TGTGCCAGCAGTTTTGCGGTCTCCTATGGCTACACCTTC.

J is TRBJ2-7 and V is TRBV11-2; the match to TRBD2 covers 8 bases. The CDR3 sequence is 18 residues long. Germline V lookup: CDR1 SGHAT, CDR2 FQNNGV. The J segment lost 2 bases and the V segment lost 0 bases, leaving 12 bases of the junction unmatched. CDR3 loop: CASSLDGGQAGATYEQYF. CDR3 bases: TGTGCCAGCAGCTTAGATGGGGGGCAAGCGGGAGCGACCTACGAGCAGTACTTC.

The rearrangement links TRBV7-2 to TRBJ1-2; D is unclear. Trimming removed 5 bases from V and 3 bases from J, with 10 bases in between. Germline assignment: CDR1 SGHTA and CDR2 FQGNSA. The CDR3 spans 13 residues. The CDR3 reads CASSPHIDYGYTF. In DNA, the CDR3 is TGTGCCAGCAGCCCCCACATTGACTATGGCTACACCTTC.

The chain combines TRBV18 with TRBJ2-7, with 8 bases matching TRBD1. J lost 1 base, V lost 3 bases, and 2 bases had no gene match. CDR3 size: 14 residues. Per the germline V gene, CDR1 is KGHSH and CDR2 is LQKENI. CDR3 loop: CASSPGQASYEQYF. DNA for the CDR3: TGTGCCAGCTCACCGGGACAGGCGTCCTACGAGCAGTACTTC. Supplemented by reference TRBV18 and TRBJ2-7, the full variable domain reads NAGVMQNPRHLVRRRGQEARLRCSPMKGHSHVYWYRQLPEEGLKFMVYLQKENIIDESGMPKERFSAEFPKEGPSILRIQQVVRGDSAAYFCASSPGQASYEQYFGPGTRLTVT.

This clone was recorded a few times. The chain uses TRBV2 and TRBJ2-3; D call uncertain. CDR3 length: 14 residues. V shed 4 bases and J shed 2 bases, with 10 bases lying between them. The germline V gene encodes CDR1 SNHLY and CDR2 FYNNEI. The CDR3 here is CASSGLTLTDTQYF. The CDR3 DNA follows: TGTGCCAGCAGTGGACTTACTCTCACAGATACGCAGTATTTT.

The chain has TRBV28 and TRBJ1-2; D might be TRBD1 (5 bases). V shed 3 bases and J shed 4 bases, with 21 bases lying between them. The CDR3 has 17 amino acids. Germline V gives CDR1 MDHEN, CDR2 SYDVKM. The CDR3 here is CASSLAARGSSGYGYTF. CDR3 DNA sequence: TGTGCCAGCAGTTTGGCCGCTAGGGGCTCGAGTGGCTATGGCTACACCTTC.